These T cell receptor beta chains were read from a single sample in a study of regulatory T cells in long-lasting Graves disease. From the multiplex PCR reads, TCRdb called clonotypes with MiXCR, one entry per CDR3 protein. The sample consists of 530,000 or so distinct CDR3 sequences, more than 15% of them appearing once. This sample was shared with a second study, whose subject was T cells in Graves' hyperthyroidism and ophthalmopathy.

The material sequenced was peripheral blood mononuclear cells (PBMCs), taken at new diagnosis, from a patient treated with antithyroid drugs. The source is a man aged 18 to 35 with Graves disease. The CDR3 runs from the conserved cysteine through the conserved F or W. The D gene is left open where the match is weak. Clone size is not always given. Where it is, it says once, few, many or a class for expanded clones.

CDR3aa: CASSDRQGGTSYEQYF; CDR3nt: TGCGCCAGCAGCGACAGACAGGGTGGAACTTCCTACGAGCAGTACTTC; v_gene: TRBV5-1; abundance: many; d_gene: TRBD1; j_gene: TRBJ2-7
CDR3aa: CAGGAGETQYF; CDR3nt: TGTGCGGGGGGAGCCGGAGAGACCCAGTACTTC; v_gene: TRBV28; abundance: many; d_gene: NA; j_gene: TRBJ2-5
CDR3aa: CAWIALSRTDTQYF; CDR3nt: TGTGCCTGGATTGCTTTGAGCCGCACAGATACGCAGTATTTT; v_gene: TRBV30; abundance: NA; d_gene: NA; j_gene: TRBJ2-3
CDR3aa: CASSEFGGVETQYF; CDR3nt: TGTGCCAGCAGTGAATTCGGCGGCGTGGAGACCCAGTACTTC; v_gene: TRBV6-1; abundance: many; d_gene: NA; j_gene: TRBJ2-5
CDR3aa: CSASRGQSTNYGYTF; CDR3nt: TGCAGTGCTAGCCGAGGACAGTCTACTAACTATGGCTACACCTTC; v_gene: TRBV20-1; abundance: NA; d_gene: NA; j_gene: TRBJ1-2
CDR3aa: CASIGAGVGYNEQFF; CDR3nt: TGTGCCAGCATTGGAGCGGGAGTAGGCTACAATGAGCAGTTCTTC; v_gene: TRBV28; abundance: once; d_gene: TRBD2; j_gene: TRBJ2-1
CDR3aa: CASSPSGRGDMQYF; CDR3nt: TGTGCCAGCAGCCCTAGCGGGAGGGGAGATATGCAGTATTTT; v_gene: TRBV7-3; abundance: NA; d_gene: TRBD2; j_gene: TRBJ2-3
CDR3aa: CASSSAARQVRNEQFF; CDR3nt: TGTGCCAGCAGCTCCGCCGCCCGACAGGTTCGGAATGAGCAGTTCTTC; v_gene: TRBV7-9; abundance: many; d_gene: NA; j_gene: TRBJ2-1
CDR3aa: CASSDGRPAEQYF; CDR3nt: TGTGCCAGCAGCGATGGACGTCCTGCCGAGCAGTACTTC; v_gene: TRBV9; abundance: NA; d_gene: NA; j_gene: TRBJ2-7
CDR3aa: CASGPSGEAYEQYF; CDR3nt: TGTGCCAGCGGGCCTAGCGGTGAAGCCTACGAGCAGTACTTC; v_gene: TRBV2; abundance: many; d_gene: TRBD2; j_gene: TRBJ2-7
CDR3aa: CASRPTSSGELFF; CDR3nt: TGTGCCAGCAGGCCGACTAGTTCCGGGGAGCTGTTTTTT; v_gene: TRBV28; abundance: NA; d_gene: NA; j_gene: TRBJ2-2
CDR3aa: CASRNPAGGAYEQYF; CDR3nt: TGTGCCAGCAGGAACCCAGCGGGAGGTGCCTACGAGCAGTACTTC; v_gene: TRBV12-3/TRBV12-4; abundance: NA; d_gene: TRBD2; j_gene: TRBJ2-7
CDR3aa: CASRRSSARFSYEQYF; CDR3nt: TGTGCCAGTAGGCGTTCTAGCGCGAGGTTCTCCTACGAGCAGTACTTC; v_gene: TRBV19; abundance: NA; d_gene: NA; j_gene: TRBJ2-7
CDR3aa: CASSPGQTNAEAFF; CDR3nt: TGTGCCAGCTCACCCGGACAAACTAACGCTGAAGCTTTCTTT; v_gene: TRBV18; abundance: many; d_gene: NA; j_gene: TRBJ1-1
CDR3aa: CASAGQLYSYEQYF; CDR3nt: TGTGCCAGCGCGGGACAGTTATACTCCTACGAGCAGTACTTC; v_gene: TRBV2; abundance: many; d_gene: NA; j_gene: TRBJ2-7
CDR3aa: CASSMGGGLQETQYF; CDR3nt: TGTGCCAGTAGTATGGGGGGAGGGCTGCAAGAGACCCAGTACTTC; v_gene: TRBV19; abundance: NA; d_gene: TRBD2; j_gene: TRBJ2-5
CDR3aa: CASRPISGTSGAGQETQYF; CDR3nt: TGTGCCAGCAGGCCCATATCCGGGACTAGCGGGGCGGGCCAAGAGACCCAGTACTTC; v_gene: TRBV6-1; abundance: once; d_gene: TRBD2; j_gene: TRBJ2-5
CDR3aa: CASGSGQGNSDEQFF; CDR3nt: TGTGCTAGTGGTTCGGGACAGGGGAATTCCGATGAGCAGTTCTTC; v_gene: TRBV12-5; abundance: few; d_gene: TRBD1; j_gene: TRBJ2-1
CDR3aa: CAWSVGQSTDTQYF; CDR3nt: TGTGCCTGGAGTGTCGGGCAGAGCACAGATACGCAGTATTTT; v_gene: TRBV30; abundance: NA; d_gene: NA; j_gene: TRBJ2-3
CDR3aa: CATSRDLVAYEQYF; CDR3nt: TGTGCCACCAGCAGAGATCTAGTGGCGTACGAGCAGTACTTC; v_gene: TRBV15; abundance: NA; d_gene: NA; j_gene: TRBJ2-7
CDR3aa: CASSLGTSGETQYF; CDR3nt: TGTGCCAGCAGCCTCGGGACTAGCGGAGAGACCCAGTACTTC; v_gene: TRBV7-8; abundance: many; d_gene: TRBD2; j_gene: TRBJ2-5
CDR3aa: CASSSGGDTGELFF; CDR3nt: TGCGCCAGCAGCTCCGGGGGAGACACCGGGGAGCTGTTTTTT; v_gene: TRBV5-1; abundance: many; d_gene: NA; j_gene: TRBJ2-2
CDR3aa: CASSQDPVGATNEKLFF; CDR3nt: TGCGCCAGCAGCCAAGATCCAGTCGGTGCAACTAATGAAAAACTGTTTTTT; v_gene: TRBV4-1; abundance: NA; d_gene: NA; j_gene: TRBJ1-4
CDR3aa: CASSLGQGGDEQFF; CDR3nt: TGTGCCAGCAGTTTAGGACAGGGTGGGGATGAGCAGTTCTTC; v_gene: TRBV6-2/TRBV6-3; abundance: few; d_gene: TRBD1; j_gene: TRBJ2-1
CDR3aa: CAWTAGLYTEAFF; CDR3nt: TGTGCCTGGACCGCGGGGTTATACACTGAAGCTTTCTTT; v_gene: TRBV30; abundance: NA; d_gene: NA; j_gene: TRBJ1-1
CDR3aa: CASSFIIGEQFF; CDR3nt: TGTGCCAGCAGTTTTATTATTGGTGAGCAGTTCTTC; v_gene: TRBV12-3/TRBV12-4; abundance: few; d_gene: NA; j_gene: TRBJ2-1
CDR3aa: CASSQTGSGNTIYF; CDR3nt: TGTGCCAGCAGCCAGACAGGGTCGGGAAACACCATATATTTT; v_gene: TRBV12-3/TRBV12-4; abundance: many; d_gene: TRBD1; j_gene: TRBJ1-3
CDR3aa: CASSRDRNKQYF; CDR3nt: TGTGCCAGCAGTCGAGACAGGAACAAGCAGTACTTC; v_gene: TRBV6-1; abundance: NA; d_gene: NA; j_gene: TRBJ2-7
CDR3aa: CASSLGQSVGYTF; CDR3nt: TGTGCCAGCAGTTTGGGACAGTCCGTCGGGTACACCTTC; v_gene: TRBV12-3/TRBV12-4; abundance: many; d_gene: TRBD1; j_gene: TRBJ1-2
CDR3aa: CASSLVWGPATDTQYF; CDR3nt: TGTGCCAGCAGCTTAGTCTGGGGACCAGCCACAGATACGCAGTATTTT; v_gene: TRBV7-9; abundance: many; d_gene: NA; j_gene: TRBJ2-3
CDR3aa: CASSPAGGYEQYF; CDR3nt: TGTGCCAGCTCACCCGCGGGAGGGTACGAGCAGTACTTC; v_gene: TRBV19; abundance: many; d_gene: TRBD2; j_gene: TRBJ2-7
CDR3aa: CAWRLAYEQCF; CDR3nt: TGTGCCTGGAGGTTAGCCTACGAGCAGTGCTTC; v_gene: TRBV30; abundance: NA; d_gene: NA; j_gene: TRBJ2-7
CDR3aa: CASSLLTDLGAYEQYF; CDR3nt: TGTGCCAGCAGTTTGCTCACGGACCTGGGTGCCTACGAGCAGTACTTC; v_gene: TRBV27; abundance: many; d_gene: NA; j_gene: TRBJ2-7
CDR3aa: CASTPERAGYNEQFF; CDR3nt: TGTGCCAGCACCCCGGAGAGAGCGGGTTACAATGAGCAGTTCTTC; v_gene: TRBV12-3/TRBV12-4; abundance: few; d_gene: NA; j_gene: TRBJ2-1
CDR3aa: CASSPQSAGGTDTQYF; CDR3nt: TGTGCCAGCAGTCCCCAATCAGCGGGAGGGACAGATACGCAGTATTTT; v_gene: TRBV12-3/TRBV12-4; abundance: many; d_gene: TRBD2; j_gene: TRBJ2-3
CDR3aa: CASTGRTDTQYF; CDR3nt: TGTGCCAGCACGGGCCGCACAGATACGCAGTATTTT; v_gene: TRBV28; abundance: many; d_gene: NA; j_gene: TRBJ2-3